This paragraph covers one TCR beta chain sequence. Germline CDR1 and CDR2: SGHKS and YYEKEE (reference sequence). V was clipped by 0 bases and J by 2 bases, with 18 bases between them. The CDR3 is 18 residues long. This sample is part of a study of blood T cell repertoires in COVID-19. Patients of the Seattle cohort, enrolled during active infection, were followed longitudinally. Original handling: Estimates of nucleated cell counts were drawn from the amplification of reference gene primers. Some clones are missing from TCRdb's copy, which holds only in-frame ones; the method was immunoSEQ multiplex PCR. That table gives V, J and clone size, and the DNA gave D and trimming. The sample shows over 85,000 clones, approximately 90% of them seen only once.

This clonotype was obtained from a human donor with COVID-19, enrolled during active disease. The donor label of this sample is uncertain. J is TRBJ2-1 and V is TRBV5-5, with a tentative D call TRBD2 (6 bases). The sample consisted of peripheral blood. CDR3 amino acids: CASSLGKGGTGAYNEQFF. DNA for the CDR3: TGTGCCAGCAGCTTGGGAAAGGGTGGGACTGGGGCCTACAATGAGCAGTTCTTC.